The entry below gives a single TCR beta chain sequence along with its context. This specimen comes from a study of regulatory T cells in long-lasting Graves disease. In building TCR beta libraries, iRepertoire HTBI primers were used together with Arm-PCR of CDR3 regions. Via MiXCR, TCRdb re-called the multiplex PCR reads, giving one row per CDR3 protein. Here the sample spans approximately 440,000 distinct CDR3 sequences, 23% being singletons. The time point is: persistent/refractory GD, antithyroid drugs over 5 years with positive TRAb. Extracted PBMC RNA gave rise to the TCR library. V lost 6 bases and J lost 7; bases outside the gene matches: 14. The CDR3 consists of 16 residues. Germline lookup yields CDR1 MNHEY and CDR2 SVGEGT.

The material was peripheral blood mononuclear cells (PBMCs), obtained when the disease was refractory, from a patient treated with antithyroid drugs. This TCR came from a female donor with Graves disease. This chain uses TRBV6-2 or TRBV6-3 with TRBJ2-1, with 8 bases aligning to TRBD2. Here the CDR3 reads CASRRTPAGAGNEQFF. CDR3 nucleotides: TGTGCCAGCAGGAGGACCCCAGCGGGAGCTGGTAATGAGCAGTTCTTC.